This T cell receptor beta chain stems from a study of glioma-infiltrating T cells. Study conclusions and caveats: Above-expected tissue-blood divergence occurred in all gliomas, most in low-grade ones. Very few CDR3 sequences were shared between tissue and blood.

Amplification of TCR alpha and beta CDR3 regions from RNA used iRepertoire nested multiplex PCR. Tissue mRNA or PBMC total RNA, about 85-400 ng, went into one-step reverse transcription and amplification. Each CDR3 protein is one row after TCRdb ran MiXCR on the multiplex PCR reads. The repertoire consists of more than 95,000 distinct CDR3 sequences, with around 29% occurring once and the leading ten covering roughly 45%. About this clonotype: Antigen specificity is unknown.

Trimming stripped 7 bases from V and 7 bases from J, with 11 bases between. Germline-derived CDR1 and CDR2 are SNHLY and FYNNEI. This CDR3 contains 13 residues. This TCR was sampled from a human donor with low-grade glioma or glioblastoma, undergoing nonglioma brain surgery, or in good health (not recorded which). The rearrangement links TRBV2 to TRBJ1-6; a possible D gene is TRBD1 (5 bases). Specimen: glioma tissue, nonneoplastic brain tissue, or PBMCs (not recorded which). The CDR3 region has the DNA TGTGCCAGCAAGGGACCCATAAATTCACCCCTCCACTTT. Encoded protein: CASKGPINSPLHF.